The text below deals with one TCR beta chain. Germline loops: CDR1 ENHRY, CDR2 SYGVKD. This CDR3 region has 13 residues. The V segment lost 10 bases and the J segment 7 bases; nucleotides outside the gene matches: 12. The sample comes from a study of CDR3 diversity in severe acne. MiXCR, run by TCRdb on the PCR reads, gives a single entry per CDR3 protein. The sample lists over 90,000 distinct CDR3 sequences, roughly 51% occurring once. The sequence derives from a male donor with acne. This chain joins TRBV10-3 and TRBJ2-7; 8 bases are a match to TRBD1. The sequenced sample was blood. The CDR3 is CASSPGTGLEQYF. As DNA, the CDR3 is TGTGCCAGCAGCCCCGGGACAGGTCTAGAGCAGTACTTC.